Presented here are 14 T cell receptor beta chains from one specimen sequenced in a study of blood T cell repertoires in COVID-19. Data came from immunoSEQ multiplex PCR; TCRdb stores just in-frame clones and leaves some out. The table lists 95,000 to 150,000 clones, 86% of them singletons. Material for sequencing was peripheral blood. The receptors were sampled from a man aged 35 to 55 with acute or convalescent COVID-19.

The chain has TRBV3-1 (or the pseudogene TRBV3-2) and TRBJ2-7; perhaps TRBD1 as D (6 bases). V lost 4 bases, J lost 2 bases, and 9 bases lay in between. The germline gives CDR1 LGHDT, CDR2 YNNKEL (reference sequence). CDR3 size: 13 residues. CDR3 loop: CASSLGQPYEQYF. CDR3 sequence (DNA): TGTGCCAGCAGCCTCGGACAGCCCTACGAGCAGTACTTC.

About this clone itself: In the same sample, other DNA sequences code for this CDR3. V gene TRBV7-9 combines with J gene TRBJ1-4; possible D gene TRBD1, 6 bases. The CDR3 runs 15 residues. The V and J ends lost 1 base and 6 bases respectively, with 12 bases between them. Germline V CDR1 and CDR2: SEHNR, FQNEAQ (reference sequence). The CDR3 is CASSLGAGEYEKLFF. DNA of the CDR3: TGTGCCAGCAGCTTAGGGGCAGGGGAGTATGAAAAACTGTTTTTT.

The rearrangement links TRBV6-6 to TRBJ1-6, with D hard to call. Trimming removed 5 bases at V and 0 bases at J, with 14 bases between. The CDR3 covers 17 residues. Germline V lookup: CDR1 MNHNY, CDR2 SVGAGI (reference sequence). CDR3 DNA sequence: TGTGCCAGCAGTCCCTACCCCTTAAGCTCCTATAATTCACCCCTCCACTTT. It translates to CASSPYPLSSYNSPLHF.

This CDR3 is CSVQGLYTEAFF. CDR3 nucleotides: TGCAGCGTACAGGGTCTCTACACTGAAGCTTTCTTT. The V and J genes are TRBV29-1 and TRBJ1-1, with TRBD1 as a possible D gene (6 bases). V lost 6 bases, J lost 3 bases, and 11 bases lay in between. Germline V gene lookup returns CDR1 SQVTM and CDR2 ANQGSEA. The CDR3 loop spans 12 amino acids.

A note on this clone: A much larger clone differs from this one at a single base, so this may be a read error. The chain combines TRBV7-2 with TRBJ1-1, with TRBD1 as a possible D gene (6 bases). CDR1 and CDR2 from the germline V gene are SGHTA and FQGNSA. The CDR3 contains 13 residues. Trimming removed 3 bases from V and 1 base from J, with 6 bases in between. CDR3 in amino acids: CASSLTGNTEAFF. CDR3 DNA: TGTGCCAGCAGCTTGACAGGGAACACTGAAGCTTTCTTT.

The chain joins TRBV12-5 to TRBJ2-7; 7 positions match TRBD2. This CDR3 is built from 14 residues. The V and J ends lost 2 bases and 7 bases, in that order; junction bases with no gene match: 8. CDR1 is LGHNT, CDR2 FRNRAP, per germline. The CDR3 is CASGLSPWGGEQYF. CDR3 nucleotide sequence: TGTGCTAGTGGTTTGTCCCCCTGGGGAGGGGAGCAGTACTTC.

The chain combines TRBV30 with TRBJ2-1; 7 bases map to TRBD2. The CDR3 runs 11 residues. V gave up 2 bases and J gave up 10 bases; unmatched junction bases: 2. Germline V CDR1 and CDR2: GTSNPN, SVGIG (reference sequence). The CDR3 DNA sequence: TGTGCCTGGAGTTCGGGACTAGAGCAGTTCTTC. This codes for CAWSSGLEQFF.

This clone was detected only a few times. The CDR3 nucleotides are TGTGCCAGCAGCTTTCGGTACACTGAAGCTTTCTTT. Its translation is CASSFRYTEAFF. This sequence joins TRBV5-5 and TRBJ1-1; D uncertain. Germline CDR1 is SGHKS and CDR2 is YYEKEE (reference sequence). The V end was cut by 2 bases, the J end by 3 bases, with 5 bases between. The CDR3 runs to 12 residues.

This clone was detected only a few times. This chain uses TRBV6-1 with TRBJ1-1, with D perhaps matching TRBD1 (5 bases). Germline CDR1 and CDR2: MNHNS and SASEGT. The CDR3 has 13 amino acids. The V end lost 3 bases, the J end lost 1 base, and 6 bases lay between the germline ends. Here the CDR3 DNA reads TGTGCCAGCAGTGATCAGGGGAACACTGAAGCTTTCTTT. Translation gives CASSDQGNTEAFF.

The chain employs TRBV18 and TRBJ1-2; no firm D call. V lost 3 bases, J lost 4 bases, and 6 bases lay in between. Germline-derived CDR1 and CDR2 are KGHSH and LQKENI. This CDR3 spans 12 amino acids. CDR3 in amino acids: CASSPTGYGYTF. For the CDR3, the DNA is TGTGCCAGCTCACCGACTGGCTATGGCTACACCTTC.

This chain joins TRBV29-1 and TRBJ2-7; no reliable D call. The V end lost 5 bases, the J end lost 3 bases, and 11 bases lay between the germline ends. The CDR3 has 12 amino acids. Per germline, CDR1 SQVTM and CDR2 ANQGSEA. DNA of the CDR3: TGCAGCGTTCGATTGGCACGCTACGAGCAGTACTTC. Translation: CSVRLARYEQYF.

This rearrangement joins TRBV11-2 to TRBJ1-1; TRBD1 might be the D (6 bases). There are 11 residues in the CDR3. Germline V gene lookup returns CDR1 SGHAT and CDR2 FQNNGV. V gave up 9 bases and J gave up 6 bases, with 11 bases separating them. The CDR3 protein is CASTGLSEAFF. Written as DNA, the CDR3 is TGTGCCAGTACAGGGTTGTCTGAAGCTTTCTTT.

The chain links TRBV7-2 to TRBJ2-2; tentatively, D is TRBD2 (5 bases). The CDR3 is 14 residues long. Looked up from germline, CDR1 is SGHTA and CDR2 is FQGNSA. Between the trimmed V and J ends, which lost 5 bases and 1 base, there was a span of 8 bases. CDR3 region: CASSPGLNTGELFF. CDR3 nucleotide sequence: TGTGCCAGCAGCCCCGGACTGAACACCGGGGAGCTGTTTTTT.

The J gene is TRBJ2-3, the V gene TRBV11-3, with 15 bases lining up with TRBD2. With 5 bases clipped from V and 1 base from J, the junction kept 10 bases outside the gene matches. This CDR3 has 19 residues. In germline, CDR1 is SGHNT, CDR2 YENEEA. CDR3 in DNA: TGTGCCAGCAGCCCTGACGGACTAGCGGGGGGGCAGGGCACAGATACGCAGTATTTT. This codes for CASSPDGLAGGQGTDTQYF.